This entry lists 9 T cell receptor beta chains sequenced from one sample in a study of blood T cell repertoires in COVID-19. Assay: immunoSEQ multiplex PCR; the TCRdb copy retains only in-frame clones and omits some. The sample has a few hundred thousand clones; 80% to 90% are singletons. The sequencing sample was made of peripheral blood. Every receptor here comes from a woman in her sixties or seventies with COVID-19, enrolled during active disease.

The genes are TRBV19 and TRBJ2-4; 8 bases agree with TRBD1. This CDR3 is 18 amino acids long. CDR1 and CDR2 from the germline V gene are LNHDA and SQIVND (reference sequence). J gave up 0 bases and V 2 bases, and 9 bases lay outside the gene matches. CDR3 residues: CASSISGQGYIAKNIQYF. Here the CDR3 DNA reads TGTGCCAGTAGTATAAGTGGACAGGGATATATAGCCAAAAACATTCAGTACTTC.

Concerning this clone itself: Additional DNA sequences in this sample encode the identical CDR3. The chain uses TRBV5-1 and TRBJ1-1; no reliable D call. This CDR3 has 13 amino acids. The germline CDR1 and CDR2 sequences are SGHRS and YFSETQ. Trimming stripped 4 bases from V and 0 bases from J, with 7 bases between. The CDR3 nucleotides are TGCGCCAGCAGCCTCGGGATGAACACTGAAGCTTTCTTT. This translates into CASSLGMNTEAFF.

The chain combines TRBV18 with TRBJ2-7; a possible D gene is TRBD2 (6 bases). Trimming cost V 2 bases and J 2 bases, with 10 bases left between them. This CDR3 spans 14 amino acids. Germline V gene data show CDR1 as KGHSH and CDR2 as LQKENI. CDR3 in amino acids: CASSPSSGPYEQYF. CDR3 bases: TGTGCCAGCTCACCAAGTAGCGGACCCTACGAGCAGTACTTC. Filled out from reference TRBV18 and TRBJ2-7, the complete variable domain reads NAGVMQNPRHLVRRRGQEARLRCSPMKGHSHVYWYRQLPEEGLKFMVYLQKENIIDESGMPKERFSAEFPKEGPSILRIQQVVRGDSAAYFCASSPSSGPYEQYFGPGTRLTVT.

This chain connects TRBV7-3 to TRBJ2-6, with 8 bases lining up with TRBD1. The V and J ends lost 5 bases and 1 base, in that order; junction bases with no gene match: 4. Germline-derived CDR1 and CDR2 are SGHTA and FQGTGA. This CDR3 comprises 16 residues. The CDR3 spells CASSPQGASGANVLTF. CDR3 bases: TGTGCCAGCAGCCCGCAGGGGGCGTCTGGGGCCAACGTCCTGACTTTC.

This clone came up once. The chain couples TRBV3-1 (or the pseudogene TRBV3-2) to TRBJ1-6, with TRBD1 as a possible D gene (5 bases). The CDR3 length is 13 residues. Germline CDR1 is LGHDT and CDR2 is YNNKEL (reference sequence). The V gene lost 8 bases and the J gene lost 8 bases, with 13 bases spanning the gap. CDR3 region: CASSSGSDSPLHF. CDR3 in DNA: TGTGCCAGCTCATCAGGGTCCGATTCACCCCTCCACTTT.

This clone appeared a single time. CDR3 nucleotide sequence: TGTGCCAGCAGGTCCCAGGGTGGGAACACTGAAGCTTTCTTT. Translating gives CASRSQGGNTEAFF. This chain uses TRBV6-5 with TRBJ1-1; tentative D call: TRBD1 (5 bases). Germline V CDR1 and CDR2: MNHEY, SVGAGI. V dropped 6 bases and J dropped 1 base, with 12 bases sitting between them. The CDR3 has 14 amino acids.

This clone was picked up one time. The rearrangement uses TRBV10-3 and TRBJ2-1; 8 nucleotides align to TRBD2. The CDR3 totals 16 residues. Trimming cost V 0 bases and J 6 bases; bases outside gene matches: 7. Germline lookup yields CDR1 ENHRY and CDR2 SYGVKD. The CDR3 DNA is TGTGCCATCAGTGAGTCGATAGCGGGATCCGTCAATGAGCAGTTCTTC. Protein: CAISESIAGSVNEQFF.

The genes are TRBV30 and TRBJ1-1; D uncertain. The CDR3 spans 12 residues. With 0 bases removed from V and 9 bases from J, the gap between germline ends came to 11 bases. Germline CDR1 GTSNPN, CDR2 SVGIG (reference sequence). The CDR3 coding sequence is TGTGCCTGGAGTGTACTTGGAGGAAAAGCTTTCTTT. This gives the protein CAWSVLGGKAFF.

The chain combines TRBV27 with TRBJ1-2, with TRBD1 matching over 8 bases. Germline V gene sequence: CDR1 MNHEY, CDR2 SMNVEV (reference sequence). The ends lost 5 bases at V and 4 bases at J; junction bases unmatched: 9. This CDR3 has 15 amino acids. The CDR3 sequence is CASSTTTGAGYGYTF. Here the CDR3 DNA reads TGTGCCAGCAGTACCACGACAGGGGCGGGCTATGGCTACACCTTC.